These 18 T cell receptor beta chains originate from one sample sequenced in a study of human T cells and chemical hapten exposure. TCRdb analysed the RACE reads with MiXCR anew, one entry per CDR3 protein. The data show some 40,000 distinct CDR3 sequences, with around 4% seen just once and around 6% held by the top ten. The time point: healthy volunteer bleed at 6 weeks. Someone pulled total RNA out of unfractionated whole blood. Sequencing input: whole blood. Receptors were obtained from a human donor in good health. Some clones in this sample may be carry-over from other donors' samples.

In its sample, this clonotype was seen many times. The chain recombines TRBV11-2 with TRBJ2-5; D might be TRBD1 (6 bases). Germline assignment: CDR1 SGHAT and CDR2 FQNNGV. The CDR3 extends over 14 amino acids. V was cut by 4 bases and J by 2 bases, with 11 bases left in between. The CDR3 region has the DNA TGTGCCAGCAGCTGGACAGCTCCTCAAGAGACCCAGTACTTC. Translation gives CASSWTAPQETQYF. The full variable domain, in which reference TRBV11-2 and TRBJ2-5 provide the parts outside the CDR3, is EAGVAQSPRYKIIEKRQSVAFWCNPISGHATLYWYQQILGQGPKLLIQFQNNGVVDDSQLPKDRFSAERLKGVDSTLKIQPAKLEDSAVYLCASSWTAPQETQYFGPGTRLLVL.

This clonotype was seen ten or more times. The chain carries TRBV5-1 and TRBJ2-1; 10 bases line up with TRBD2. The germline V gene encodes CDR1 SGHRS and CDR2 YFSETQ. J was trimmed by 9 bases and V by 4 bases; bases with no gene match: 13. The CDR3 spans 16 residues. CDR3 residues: CASSRTTSGTVGEQFF. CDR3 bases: TGCGCCAGCAGCCGAACCACTAGCGGGACCGTAGGTGAGCAGTTCTTC. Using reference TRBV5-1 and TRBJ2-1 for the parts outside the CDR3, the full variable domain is KAGVTQTPRYLIKTRGQQVTLSCSPISGHRSVSWYQQTPGQGLQFLFEYFSETQRNKGNFPGRFSGRQFSNSRSEMNVSTLELGDSALYLCASSRTTSGTVGEQFFGPGTRLTVL.

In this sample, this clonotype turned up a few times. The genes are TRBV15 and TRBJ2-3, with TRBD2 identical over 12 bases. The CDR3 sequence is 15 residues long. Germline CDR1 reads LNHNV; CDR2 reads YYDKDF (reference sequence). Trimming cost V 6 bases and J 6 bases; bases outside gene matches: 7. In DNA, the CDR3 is TGTGCCACCAGGGGCCTAGCGGGAGGGCGGGATACGCAGTATTTT. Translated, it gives CATRGLAGGRDTQYF.

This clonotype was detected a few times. The CDR3 is CASSYRLAGGVNEQFF. CDR3 DNA sequence: TGTGCCAGCAGTTACCGTCTAGCGGGAGGGGTCAATGAGCAGTTCTTC. This sequence joins TRBV6-6 and TRBJ2-1; 12 nucleotides match TRBD2. Looked up from germline, CDR1 is MNHNY and CDR2 is SVGAGI (reference sequence). The CDR3 sequence is 16 residues long. Germline trimming cut 2 bases from V and 6 bases from J; bases unmatched to any gene: 5.

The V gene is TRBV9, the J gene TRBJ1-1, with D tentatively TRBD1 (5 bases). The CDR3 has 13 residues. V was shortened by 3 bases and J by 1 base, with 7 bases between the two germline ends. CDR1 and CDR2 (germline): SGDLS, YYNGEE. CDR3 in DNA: TGTGCCAGCAGCGACGGGACGAACACTGAAGCTTTCTTT. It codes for CASSDGTNTEAFF.

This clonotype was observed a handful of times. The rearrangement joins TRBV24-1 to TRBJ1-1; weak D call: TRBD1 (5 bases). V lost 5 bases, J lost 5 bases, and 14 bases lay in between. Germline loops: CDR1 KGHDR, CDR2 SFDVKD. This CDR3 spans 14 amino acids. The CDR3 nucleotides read TGTGCCACCAGTGGGGACCCTCAGGTGACTGAAGCTTTCTTT. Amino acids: CATSGDPQVTEAFF.

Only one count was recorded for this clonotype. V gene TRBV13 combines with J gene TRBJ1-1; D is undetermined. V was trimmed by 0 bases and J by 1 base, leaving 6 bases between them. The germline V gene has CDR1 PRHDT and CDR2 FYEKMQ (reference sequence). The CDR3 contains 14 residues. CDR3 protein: CASSLGLKNTEAFF. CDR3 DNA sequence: TGTGCCAGCAGCTTAGGGCTAAAGAACACTGAAGCTTTCTTT.

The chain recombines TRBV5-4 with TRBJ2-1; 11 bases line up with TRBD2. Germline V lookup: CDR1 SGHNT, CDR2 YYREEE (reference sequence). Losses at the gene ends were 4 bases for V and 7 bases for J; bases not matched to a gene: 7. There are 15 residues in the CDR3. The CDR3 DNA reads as TGTGCCAGCAGCATGGGACTAGCGGAGGGAAATGAGCAGTTCTTC. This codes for CASSMGLAEGNEQFF.

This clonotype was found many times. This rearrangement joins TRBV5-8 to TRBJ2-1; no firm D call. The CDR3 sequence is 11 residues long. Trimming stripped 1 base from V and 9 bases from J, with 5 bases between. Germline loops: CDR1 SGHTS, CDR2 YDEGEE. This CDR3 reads CASSLITEQFF. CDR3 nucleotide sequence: TGTGCCAGCAGCTTGATAACTGAGCAGTTCTTC.

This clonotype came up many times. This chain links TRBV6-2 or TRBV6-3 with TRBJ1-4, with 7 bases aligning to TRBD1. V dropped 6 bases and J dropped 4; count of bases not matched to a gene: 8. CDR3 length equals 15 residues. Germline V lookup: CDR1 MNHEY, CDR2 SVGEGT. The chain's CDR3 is CASSPTGRGNEKLFF. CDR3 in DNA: TGTGCCAGCAGCCCGACAGGGCGGGGTAATGAAAAACTGTTTTTT.

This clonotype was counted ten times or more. The CDR3 here is CASSYRDSYEQYF. In DNA form, the CDR3 reads TGTGCCAGCAGCTACCGGGACAGCTACGAGCAGTACTTC. The V and J genes are TRBV13 and TRBJ2-7; 7 nucleotides agree with TRBD1. There are 13 residues in the CDR3. Germline lookup yields CDR1 PRHDT and CDR2 FYEKMQ (reference sequence). V lost 4 bases to trimming and J lost 3 bases; unmatched junction nucleotides: 3.

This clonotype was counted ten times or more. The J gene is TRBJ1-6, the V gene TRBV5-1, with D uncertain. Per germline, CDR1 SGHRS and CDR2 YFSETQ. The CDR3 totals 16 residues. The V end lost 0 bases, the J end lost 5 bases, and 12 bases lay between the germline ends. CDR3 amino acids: CASSLEFWGNNSPLHF. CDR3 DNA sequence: TGCGCCAGCAGCTTGGAGTTCTGGGGAAATAATTCACCCCTCCACTTT.

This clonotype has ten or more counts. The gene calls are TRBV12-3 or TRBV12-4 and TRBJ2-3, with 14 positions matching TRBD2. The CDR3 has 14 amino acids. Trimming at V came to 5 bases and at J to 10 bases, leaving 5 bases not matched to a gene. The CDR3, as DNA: TGTGCCAGCAGTCTGGGGACTAGCGGGAGATCGCAGTATTTT. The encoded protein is CASSLGTSGRSQYF.

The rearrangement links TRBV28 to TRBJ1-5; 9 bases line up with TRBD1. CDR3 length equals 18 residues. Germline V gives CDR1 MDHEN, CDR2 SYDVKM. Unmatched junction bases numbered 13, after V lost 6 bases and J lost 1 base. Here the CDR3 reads CASSSTPQGARSNQPQHF. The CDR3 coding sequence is TGTGCCAGCAGCTCCACCCCACAGGGGGCTAGAAGCAATCAGCCCCAGCATTTT.

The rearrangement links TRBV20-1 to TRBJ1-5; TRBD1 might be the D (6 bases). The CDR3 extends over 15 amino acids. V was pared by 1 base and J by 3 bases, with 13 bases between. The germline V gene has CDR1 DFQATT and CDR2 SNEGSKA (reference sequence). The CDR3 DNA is TGCAGTGCTAGAGCCGGGGGGCAGAACAATCAGCCCCAGCATTTT. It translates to CSARAGGQNNQPQHF.

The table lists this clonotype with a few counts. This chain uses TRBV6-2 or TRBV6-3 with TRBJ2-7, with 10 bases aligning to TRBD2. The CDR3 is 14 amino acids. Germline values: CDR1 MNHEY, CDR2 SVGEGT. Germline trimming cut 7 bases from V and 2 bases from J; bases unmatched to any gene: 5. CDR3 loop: CASKLAGRTYEQYF. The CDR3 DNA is TGTGCCAGCAAACTAGCGGGACGGACCTACGAGCAGTACTTC.

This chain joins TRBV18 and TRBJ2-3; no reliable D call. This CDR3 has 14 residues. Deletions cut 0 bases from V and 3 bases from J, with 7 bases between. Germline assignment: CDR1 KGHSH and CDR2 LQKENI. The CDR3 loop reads CASSPPISTDTQYF. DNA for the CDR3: TGTGCCAGCTCACCACCGATAAGTACAGATACGCAGTATTTT.

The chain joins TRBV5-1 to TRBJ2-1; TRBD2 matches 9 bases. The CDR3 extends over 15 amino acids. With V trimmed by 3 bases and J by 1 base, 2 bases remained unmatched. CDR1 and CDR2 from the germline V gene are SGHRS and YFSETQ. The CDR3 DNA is TGCGCCAGCAGCTACACTAGCGGGTCCTACAATGAGCAGTTCTTC. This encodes CASSYTSGSYNEQFF. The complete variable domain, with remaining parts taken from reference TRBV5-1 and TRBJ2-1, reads KAGVTQTPRYLIKTRGQQVTLSCSPISGHRSVSWYQQTPGQGLQFLFEYFSETQRNKGNFPGRFSGRQFSNSRSEMNVSTLELGDSALYLCASSYTSGSYNEQFFGPGTRLTVL.